A selection of T cell receptor beta chains follows, all from one sample in a study of cytomegalovirus exposure and HLA in healthy donors. The protocol was immunoSEQ multiplex PCR, while the TCRdb copy is restricted to in-frame clones and leaves out a portion. Of some 110,000 clones detected, approximately 11% appear once; the ten largest clones hold around 15%. Sequenced: PBMCs. These receptors all come from a man aged 35 to 55 in good health and CMV-seropositive. Each CDR3 is given with its conserved first and last residue. D genes are given only for firm matches. Clone size is stated in some rows and not others, as once, few, many or a class when expanded.

j_call v_call d_call clone_size cdr3_nt cdr3_aa
TRBJ2-1 TRBV5-1 TRBD1 few TGCGCCACCGGGCCGGGACAGGGGGAATACAATGAGCAGTTCTTC CATGPGQGEYNEQFF
TRBJ1-2 TRBV5-1 - few TGCGCCAGCAGCTTGACAGGGAGTGGCGCGGATGGCTACACCTTC CASSLTGSGADGYTF
TRBJ1-5 TRBV19 - - TGTGCCAGTAGTATCGGTACTTATAGCAATCAGCCCCAGCATTTT CASSIGTYSNQPQHF
TRBJ2-7 TRBV2 TRBD1 - TGTGCCAGCAGTGATAGCAGGGGGCCTTACGAGCAGTACTTC CASSDSRGPYEQYF
TRBJ2-3 TRBV1 - - TGCACCAGCAGCCAAGATCCACTTTTAGATACGCAGTATTTT CTSSQDPLLDTQYF
TRBJ1-1 TRBV2 TRBD1 few TGTGCCAGCAGTGGAAACAGGGGGCCCACTGAAGCTTTCTTT CASSGNRGPTEAFF
TRBJ2-7 TRBV11-2 - once TGTGCCAGCAGCTTCCAGGGGCCTCCCTACGAGCAGTACTTC CASSFQGPPYEQYF
TRBJ2-7 TRBV4-1 TRBD2 few TGCGCCAGCAGCCAGGATAGCGGGAGTGGCTACGAGCAGTACTTC CASSQDSGSGYEQYF
TRBJ2-3 TRBV2 TRBD2 - TGTGCCGGGGCCGGGGGACTAGCCACAGATACGCAGTATTTT CAGAGGLATDTQYF
TRBJ2-7 TRBV5-8 TRBD2 few TGTGCCAGCAGCTTGTTTGCGGGAGGCTCCTACGAGCAGTACTTC CASSLFAGGSYEQYF
TRBJ2-1 TRBV6-4 TRBD2 few TGTGCCAGCAGCCTAGCGGCAAGCTCCTACAATGAGCAGTTCTTC CASSLAASSYNEQFF
TRBJ1-1 TRBV9 - few TGTGCCAGCAGCCTGATACAGGCCAACACTGAAGCTTTCTTT CASSLIQANTEAFF
TRBJ1-3 TRBV15 - few TGTGCCACCGCGGGCGTTTCTGGAAACACCATATATTTT CATAGVSGNTIYF
TRBJ2-7 TRBV6-5 TRBD1 few TGTGCCAGCACTTATGCCGGGACAGGGGGCTACGAGCAGTACTTC CASTYAGTGGYEQYF
TRBJ1-2 TRBV5-1 - - TGCGCCAGCAGCGCCGCCCGGCGCGGCTATGGCTACACCTTC CASSAARRGYGYTF
TRBJ1-3 TRBV11-2 - - TGTGCCTGCCGAGACAGCTCTGGAAACACCATATATTTT CACRDSSGNTIYF
TRBJ2-2 TRBV7-2 - - TGTGCCAGCAACCTTTACAGGGACACCGGGGAGCTGTTTTTT CASNLYRDTGELFF
TRBJ2-1 TRBV7-7 TRBD2 - TGTGCCAGCAGCTTTGCTAGCGGGAGCGAAAATGAGCAGTTCTTC CASSFASGSENEQFF
TRBJ2-7 TRBV28 TRBD2 once TGTGCCAGCAGTTTATTCTCTAGCGGGAGCAGGTCCTACGAGCAGTACTTC CASSLFSSGSRSYEQYF
TRBJ1-2 TRBV7-9 TRBD1 - TGTGCCAGCAGCAGACAGGGGTTTGACCACTATGGCTACACCTTC CASSRQGFDHYGYTF
TRBJ2-7 TRBV10-3 TRBD1 - TGTGCCATCAGTGACGAGGACAGGGGCTACGAGCAGTACTTC CAISDEDRGYEQYF
TRBJ1-1 TRBV2 TRBD1 few TGTGCCAGCAGTGAGCGGTCAGGGGGTGCGTTCACTGAAGCTTTCTTT CASSERSGGAFTEAFF
TRBJ2-5 TRBV21-1 - - TGTGCCAGCAGCAAACTTTCGGAGGTGATCTCGGCGCGAGAGACCCAGTACTTC CASSKLSEVISARETQYF
TRBJ1-1 TRBV19 - few TGTGCCAGTAGTCCGACAAATACTGAAGCTTTCTTT CASSPTNTEAFF
TRBJ2-7 TRBV11-2 TRBD1 - TGTGCCAGCAGCTTAACGGGACAGGGATACGAGCAGTACTTC CASSLTGQGYEQYF
TRBJ1-4 TRBV6-1 - few TGTGCCAGGGGGCCCCAACCAGCAACTAATGAAAAACTGTTTTTT CARGPQPATNEKLFF
TRBJ2-2 TRBV28 TRBD2 few TGTGCCAGCAGTTTACTAGCGGGAGGGAGATTGCACACCGGGGAGCTGTTTTTT CASSLLAGGRLHTGELFF
TRBJ2-7 TRBV19 - few TGTGCCAGTAGTATTTCCCGGGAACAGCAGTACTTC CASSISREQQYF
TRBJ1-1 TRBV2 - - TGTGCCAGCAGTGAAGGAGACCTTGCAGGGTTGGGGAACACTGAAGCTTTCTTT CASSEGDLAGLGNTEAFF
TRBJ2-7 TRBV27 - - TGTGCCAGCAGTTTAGGTCAGGGGGGCTACGAGCAGTACTTC CASSLGQGGYEQYF
TRBJ1-1 TRBV6-1 - few TGTGCCGGTAGGGGACTGGGATCCATGAACACTGAAGCTTTCTTT CAGRGLGSMNTEAFF
TRBJ2-7 TRBV2 TRBD1 - TGTGCCAGCACTTTGGACAGGGGGCCGTCCTACGAGCAGTACTTC CASTLDRGPSYEQYF
TRBJ1-1 TRBV29-1 - few TGCAGCGTTGAAGTAACAGCGAACACTGAAGCTTTCTTT CSVEVTANTEAFF
TRBJ1-4 TRBV7-9 - few TGTGCCAGCAGCCCCTGGACTTCGGGTCAGAATGAAAAACTGTTTTTT CASSPWTSGQNEKLFF
TRBJ1-5 TRBV7-9 - - TGTGCCAGCAGCCGTGACAGGTACCAGCCCCAGCATTTT CASSRDRYQPQHF
TRBJ2-7 TRBV11-2 TRBD2 few TGTGCCAGCAGCTTAGATCAGTGGAGCGGGAGGATTTACGAGCAGTACTTC CASSLDQWSGRIYEQYF
TRBJ1-2 TRBV7-9 TRBD1 few TGTGCCAGCAGCAGGGACAGTGACTATGGCTACACCTTC CASSRDSDYGYTF
TRBJ1-2 TRBV4-1 - - TGCGCCAGCAGATCCCCAGGTCCGTATGGCTACACCTTC CASRSPGPYGYTF
TRBJ2-1 TRBV5-1 TRBD2 few TGCGCCAGCAGAACCAACCAAGCGGGAGGTTCCTACAATGAGCAGTTCTTC CASRTNQAGGSYNEQFF
TRBJ1-5 TRBV19 - few TGTGCCAGTAGCCAGGACAGTAGCAATCAGCCCCAGCATTTT CASSQDSSNQPQHF
TRBJ1-1 TRBV15 - - TGTGCCACCACCCCGACACTTAACACTGAAGCTTTCTTT CATTPTLNTEAFF
TRBJ1-1 TRBV5-4 TRBD1 few TGTGCCAGCAGCTGGACAGGGACCACTGAAGCTTTCTTT CASSWTGTTEAFF
TRBJ1-5 TRBV5-6 TRBD1 few TGTGCCAGCAGCTCCGGGACAGGCAATCAGCCCCAGCATTTT CASSSGTGNQPQHF
TRBJ2-3 TRBV7-2 TRBD2 few TGTGCCAGCAGCTTACGGTTTAGCGGGAGGGCTAGCACAGATACGCAGTATTTT CASSLRFSGRASTDTQYF
TRBJ1-4 TRBV28 - few TGTGCCAGCAGTTTGTCTGGGGCTATTGAAAAACTGTTTTTT CASSLSGAIEKLFF
TRBJ2-1 TRBV5-1 TRBD1 few TGCGCCAGCAGCGGACAGGGGTTCGATGAGCAGTTCTTC CASSGQGFDEQFF
TRBJ1-2 TRBV23-1 - - TGCGCCAGCAGTGGGAGTTATGGCTACACCTTC CASSGSYGYTF
TRBJ2-2 TRBV18 TRBD1 few TGTGCCAGCTCACCGGACAGGACCGGGGAGCTGTTTTTT CASSPDRTGELFF
TRBJ2-1 TRBV28 TRBD2 - TGTGCCAGCAGCCCGTACCGGACTAGCGAGGGAAATGAGCAGTTCTTC CASSPYRTSEGNEQFF
TRBJ2-3 TRBV6-1 TRBD1 - TGTGCCAGCATTTCCGGGACAGAGAGGCCAGATACGCAGTATTTT CASISGTERPDTQYF
TRBJ2-3 TRBV5-5 TRBD2 - TGTGCCAGCAGCTTGGCGGCTAGCGGGGATACGCAGTATTTT CASSLAASGDTQYF
TRBJ2-1 TRBV5-1 TRBD1 few TGCGCCAGCAGCCGGGGACAGGGGTCTTCCAATGAGCAGTTCTTC CASSRGQGSSNEQFF
TRBJ2-3 TRBV5-6 - - TGTGCCAGCAGCCCCGGGGTGGGGGCTAGCACAGATACGCAGTATTTT CASSPGVGASTDTQYF
TRBJ1-4 TRBV27 - few TGTGCCAGCAGTTTAACCCCAGGGGCGACTAATGAAAAACTGTTTTTT CASSLTPGATNEKLFF
TRBJ2-3 TRBV5-4 - few TGTGCCAGCAGCCGAGGAGGGACGCAGTATTTT CASSRGGTQYF